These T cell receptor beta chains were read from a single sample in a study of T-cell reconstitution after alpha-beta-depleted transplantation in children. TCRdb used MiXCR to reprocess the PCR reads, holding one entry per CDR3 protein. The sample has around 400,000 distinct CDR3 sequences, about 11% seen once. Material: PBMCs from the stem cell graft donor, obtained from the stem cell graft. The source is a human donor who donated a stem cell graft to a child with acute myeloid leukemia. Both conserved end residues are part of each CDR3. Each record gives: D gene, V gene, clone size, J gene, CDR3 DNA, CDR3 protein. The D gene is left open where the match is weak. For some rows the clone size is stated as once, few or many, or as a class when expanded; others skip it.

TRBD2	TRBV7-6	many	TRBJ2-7	TGTGCCAGCAGCTTAGGGGGAGCGGGAGGGCCCTACGAGCAGTACTTC	CASSLGGAGGPYEQYF
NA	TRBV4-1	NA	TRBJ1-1	TGCGCCAGCAGCCAAGGGGACCTTGAAGCTTTCTTT	CASSQGDLEAFF
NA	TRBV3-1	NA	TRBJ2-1	TGTGCCAGCAGCCCGGTTTGGACTGGGGCCTCCAATGAGCAGTTCTTC	CASSPVWTGASNEQFF
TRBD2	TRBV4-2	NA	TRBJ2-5	TGTGCCAGCAGCCAAGAACTGGGGACTAGCGGCGGAACGCGTCAAGAGACCCAGTACTTC	CASSQELGTSGGTRQETQYF
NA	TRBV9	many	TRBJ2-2	TGTGCCAGCCGGTGGGGGAATACCGGGGAGCTGTTTTTT	CASRWGNTGELFF
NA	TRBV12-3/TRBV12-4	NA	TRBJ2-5	TGTACCAGCAGTTTAGCGCCGGTCGCGAGGGGAAGGGACCAAGAGACCCAGTACTTC	CTSSLAPVARGRDQETQYF
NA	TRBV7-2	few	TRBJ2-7	TGTGCCAGCAGCTTAAATCTGGGACCCTTATACGAGCAGTACTTC	CASSLNLGPLYEQYF
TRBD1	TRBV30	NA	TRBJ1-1	TGTGCCTGGAGCGGACAGGGGGCCCGGAACACTGAAGCTTTCTTT	CAWSGQGARNTEAFF
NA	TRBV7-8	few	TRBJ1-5	TGTGCCAGCAGCTTAGCAGGGTTACAGCCCCAGCATTTT	CASSLAGLQPQHF
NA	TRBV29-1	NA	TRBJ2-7	TGCAGCGTTGGTGGGACTCCCTACGAGCAGTACTTC	CSVGGTPYEQYF
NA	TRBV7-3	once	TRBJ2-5	TGTGCCAGCAGCTCGACAGGAGCGGGGGAGACCCAGTACTTC	CASSSTGAGETQYF
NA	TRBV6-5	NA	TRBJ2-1	TGTGCCAGCAGTTCTAGCCGGTCCTACAATGAGCAGTTCTTC	CASSSSRSYNEQFF
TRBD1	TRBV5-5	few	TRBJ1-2	TGTGCCAGCAGCGCCGCCGGACAGGGCCTTGGCTACACCTTC	CASSAAGQGLGYTF
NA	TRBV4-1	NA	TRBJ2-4	TGCGCCAGCAGCCAATTGGGGGGAGCCAAAAACATTCAGTACTTC	CASSQLGGAKNIQYF
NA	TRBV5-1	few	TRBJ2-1	TGCGCCAGCAGCTTGGAGGGGATCAATTACAATGAGCAGTTCTTC	CASSLEGINYNEQFF
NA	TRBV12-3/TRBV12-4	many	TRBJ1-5	TGTGCCAGCAGCATCGGGAGGGCTCAGCCCCAGCATTTT	CASSIGRAQPQHF
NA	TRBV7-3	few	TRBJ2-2	TGTGCCAGCAGTCGACGGGCGAACACCGGGGAGCTGTTTTTT	CASSRRANTGELFF
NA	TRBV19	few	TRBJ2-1	TGTGCCAGTAGTATTGCCCCAGGCGCCGAAAAGCAGTTCTTC	CASSIAPGAEKQFF
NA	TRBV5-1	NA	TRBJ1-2	TGCGCCAGCAGCTTGGGAGGTCCGGAATATGGCTACACCTTC	CASSLGGPEYGYTF
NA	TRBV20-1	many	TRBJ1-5	TGCAGTGCTAGAGATGACATCAATCAGCCCCAGCATTTT	CSARDDINQPQHF
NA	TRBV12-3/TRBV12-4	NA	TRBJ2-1	TGTGCCAGCAGTTTAGCGGGGCGGCAAGCGCAGTTCTTC	CASSLAGRQAQFF
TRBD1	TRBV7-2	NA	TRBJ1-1	TGTGCCAGCAGCTCTCAGGGGGCCACTGAAGCTTTCTTT	CASSSQGATEAFF
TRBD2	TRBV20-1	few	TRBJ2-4	TGCAGTGCATCGACTAGCCTCGGGATTAACATTCAGTACTTC	CSASTSLGINIQYF
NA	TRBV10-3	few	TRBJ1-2	TGTGCCATCAGTGAAGGAGGAGGGGGCTACACCTTC	CAISEGGGGYTF
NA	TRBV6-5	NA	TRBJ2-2	TGTGCCAGCAGCCCCCCCGGTCCTCAGCTGTTTTTT	CASSPPGPQLFF